The 27 T cell receptor beta chains reported below all come from one sample, sequenced in a study of OX40 agonist ivuxolimab in advanced cancers. The data were produced by immunoSEQ multiplex PCR, yet TCRdb's version contains in-frame clones alone and is incomplete. The sample records approximately 58,000 clones, 75% to 95% being singletons. The sequencing here drew on CD4+ or CD8+ T cells sorted from blood, taken in a trial of the OX40 agonist ivuxolimab. The receptors come from an adult with an advanced solid tumor such as melanoma, head and neck, liver or kidney cancer.

The chain has TRBV7-7 and TRBJ2-2; D may be TRBD1 (5 bases). V shed 5 bases and J shed 8 bases, with 18 bases lying between them. Germline-derived CDR1 and CDR2 are SSHAT and FNYEAQ (reference sequence). The CDR3 loop spans 15 amino acids. CDR3 region: CASSRDRWGRGELFF. The CDR3 coding sequence is TGTGCCAGCAGCCGAGACAGATGGGGAAGGGGGGAGCTGTTTTTT.

This clone was detected only a few times. V gene TRBV7-9 combines with J gene TRBJ2-2; no clear D gene. From germline, CDR1 is SEHNR and CDR2 FQNEAQ (reference sequence). Trimming shortened V by 7 bases and J by 2 bases, and 5 bases separated the two germline ends. CDR3 length: 12 residues. As DNA, the CDR3 is TGTGCCAGCACCCTTAACACCGGGGAGCTGTTTTTT. Its translation is CASTLNTGELFF. The whole variable domain, filled in from reference TRBV7-9 and TRBJ2-2, reads DTGVSQNPRHKITKRGQNVTFRCDPISEHNRLYWYRQTLGQGPEFLTYFQNEAQLEKSRLLSDRFSAERPKGSFSTLEIQRTEQGDSAMYLCASTLNTGELFFGEGSRLTVL.

This chain connects TRBV11-1 to TRBJ1-2, with D possibly TRBD1 on 5 matching bases. V was trimmed by 5 bases and J by 0 bases, leaving 13 bases between them. The CDR3 is made up of 15 amino acids. Germline V gene sequence: CDR1 SGHAT, CDR2 FQDESV (reference sequence). In nucleotides, the CDR3 is TGTGCCAGCAGCCCCCACAGGACTCCTAACTATGGCTACACCTTC. Its protein product is CASSPHRTPNYGYTF.

The chain recombines TRBV12-1 with TRBJ2-1; TRBD2 is the table's D call and was not checked against the DNA. TRBV12-1 corresponds to a pseudogene. There are 17 residues in the CDR3. The DNA of the CDR3 is TGTGCCAGCAGCGTTAGCGGGAGGTTGGGCTCCTACAATGAGCAGTTCTTC. This gives the protein CASSVSGRLGSYNEQFF.

This clone has just a few counts. This chain connects TRBV6-1 to TRBJ2-7, with 9 bases that match TRBD2. Per the germline V gene, CDR1 is MNHNS and CDR2 is SASEGT. V lost 5 bases, J lost 6 bases, and 2 bases stayed unmatched. This CDR3 comprises 12 residues. In DNA, the CDR3 is TGTGCCAGCAGTTCTAGCGGGATCGAGCAGTACTTC. Amino acid sequence: CASSSSGIEQYF.

J is TRBJ2-5 and V is TRBV4-1; TRBD2 might be the D (6 bases). The germline CDR1 and CDR2 sequences are MGHRA and YSYEKL. There are 18 residues in the CDR3. V lost 4 bases and J 0 bases, leaving 21 bases between the germline ends. The DNA for the CDR3 is TGCGCCAGCAGCCGAAGGGAGGTCCTAGCCTGGTACCAAGAGACCCAGTACTTC. It encodes CASSRREVLAWYQETQYF.

The chain links TRBV7-9 to TRBJ2-7; D unclear. Germline V gives CDR1 SEHNR, CDR2 FQNEAQ (reference sequence). V was shortened by 0 bases and J by 4 bases, with 4 bases between the two germline ends. The CDR3 is 12 amino acids. CDR3 sequence: CASSLAVYEQYF. Here the CDR3 DNA reads TGTGCCAGCAGCTTAGCGGTATACGAGCAGTACTTC.

The CDR3 DNA reads TGTGCCAGCAGCTTATACCAGACAGACTACAATGAGCAGTTCTTC. This gives the protein CASSLYQTDYNEQFF. The V call is TRBV7-2, the J call TRBJ2-1, with a weak D call TRBD1 (5 bases). The V gene lost 2 bases and the J gene lost 3 bases, with 11 bases spanning the gap. This CDR3 contains 15 residues. CDR1 and CDR2 from the germline V gene are SGHTA and FQGNSA.

The J gene is TRBJ2-5, the V gene TRBV25-1; 7 bases are shared with TRBD1. In germline, CDR1 is MGHDK, CDR2 SYGVNS. This CDR3 contains 15 residues. V shed 2 bases and J 4 bases; nucleotides not matched to a gene: 7. Here the CDR3 DNA reads TGTGCCAGCAGTGAAAAGCAGACAGGGCCAGAGACCCAGTACTTC. The encoded protein is CASSEKQTGPETQYF. The variable domain in full, completed from reference TRBV25-1 and TRBJ2-5, reads EADIYQTPRYLVIGTGKKITLECSQTMGHDKMYWYQQDPGMELHLIHYSYGVNSTEKGDLSSESTVSRIRTEHFPLTLESARPSHTSQYLCASSEKQTGPETQYFGPGTRLLVL.

The rearrangement links TRBV2 to TRBJ1-3; no definite D call. CDR3 length: 14 residues. The germline CDR1 and CDR2 sequences are SNHLY and FYNNEI. V gave up 8 bases and J gave up 0 bases, with 11 bases separating them. In nucleotides, the CDR3 is TGTGCCAGCCTCCGTGGGAGCTCTGGAAACACCATATATTTT. This translates into CASLRGSSGNTIYF.

V gene TRBV7-9 combines with J gene TRBJ2-1; maybe TRBD1 (6 bases). This CDR3 is built from 14 residues. Germline CDR1 and CDR2: SEHNR and FQNEAQ (reference sequence). Trimming took off 5 bases at V and 4 bases at J, with 12 bases between the two ends. The DNA of the CDR3 is TGTGCCAGCAGCCGAGGGGGACCGTACAATGAGCAGTTCTTC. Protein sequence: CASSRGGPYNEQFF. Combining the CDR3 with reference TRBV7-9 and TRBJ2-1 gives the whole variable domain DTGVSQNPRHKITKRGQNVTFRCDPISEHNRLYWYRQTLGQGPEFLTYFQNEAQLEKSRLLSDRFSAERPKGSFSTLEIQRTEQGDSAMYLCASSRGGPYNEQFFGPGTRLTVL.

The chain uses TRBV5-8 and TRBJ2-3; 7 nucleotides agree with TRBD2. CDR1 is SGHTS and CDR2 is YDEGEE in the germline V gene. CDR3 size: 15 residues. Trimming cost V 4 bases and J 4 bases; bases outside gene matches: 9. The CDR3 DNA follows: TGTGCCAGCAGCAGGACTAGTTTTCGCGCAGATACGCAGTATTTT. Protein product: CASSRTSFRADTQYF.

The CDR3 DNA is TGTGCCAGCAGTTTTTACAGGAACACTGAAGCTTTCTTT. Protein: CASSFYRNTEAFF. The chain links TRBV6-6 to TRBJ1-1; D is undetermined. The CDR3 consists of 13 residues. Germline V gene sequence: CDR1 MNHNY, CDR2 SVGAGI (reference sequence). Deletions cut 4 bases from V and 1 base from J, with 7 bases between.

This chain links TRBV5-1 with TRBJ1-3; D is uncertain. From germline, CDR1 is SGHRS and CDR2 YFSETQ. V lost 4 bases to trimming and J lost 0 bases, with 8 bases between them. The CDR3 has 14 residues. The CDR3: CASSSDPSGNTIYF. The CDR3 nucleotides read TGCGCCAGCAGCAGCGACCCCTCTGGAAACACCATATATTTT. The full variable domain, rest sourced from reference TRBV5-1 and TRBJ1-3, is KAGVTQTPRYLIKTRGQQVTLSCSPISGHRSVSWYQQTPGQGLQFLFEYFSETQRNKGNFPGRFSGRQFSNSRSEMNVSTLELGDSALYLCASSSDPSGNTIYFGEGSWLTVV.

This chain joins TRBV11-3 and TRBJ2-2; 8 bases agree with TRBD1. Trimming removed 6 bases from V and 7 bases from J; junction bases left unmatched: 7. Germline loops: CDR1 SGHNT, CDR2 YENEEA. The length of the CDR3 is 14 residues. In DNA, the CDR3 is TGTGCCAGCAGTGACAGGGGCCGAGACGGGGAGCTGTTTTTT. Its translation is CASSDRGRDGELFF.

This chain joins TRBV14 and TRBJ1-2; no clear D gene. The V end was cut by 2 bases, the J end by 2 bases, with 18 bases between. CDR3 length: 17 amino acids. Germline V gene lookup returns CDR1 SGHDN and CDR2 FVKESK. The CDR3 DNA reads as TGTGCCAGCAGCCAAATGGAAGGCAGCTTTAAGAACTATGGCTACACCTTC. Protein sequence: CASSQMEGSFKNYGYTF.

This clone was seen only once. V is TRBV19 and J is TRBJ1-1; 9 positions agree with TRBD1. Germline CDR1 LNHDA, CDR2 SQIVND (reference sequence). The CDR3 contains 16 residues. Trimming cost V 8 bases and J 4 bases; bases outside gene matches: 14. CDR3 coding DNA: TGTGCCAGTTTACCACGTGGACAGGGGTTTACCACTGAAGCTTTCTTT. Its translation is CASLPRGQGFTTEAFF.

The J gene is TRBJ1-5, the V gene TRBV9; 7 positions match TRBD1. The CDR3 runs 15 residues. Germline CDR1 SGDLS, CDR2 YYNGEE. V was clipped by 0 bases and J by 7 bases; unmatched bases: 7. CDR3 residues: CASSVATGLEQPQHF. The CDR3 DNA follows: TGTGCCAGCAGCGTAGCGACAGGGTTAGAGCAGCCCCAGCATTTT.

This clone was picked up one time. The chain has TRBV2 and TRBJ1-1; 10 nucleotides match TRBD1. V gave up 9 bases and J gave up 0 bases; unmatched junction bases: 7. Germline V gene sequence: CDR1 SNHLY, CDR2 FYNNEI. This CDR3 region has 15 residues. CDR3 DNA sequence: TGTGCCAGTTCAATGGACAGGGGGATGAACACTGAAGCTTTCTTT. This codes for CASSMDRGMNTEAFF. Together with reference TRBV2 and TRBJ1-1, the CDR3 gives the full variable domain: EPEVTQTPSHQVTQMGQEVILRCVPISNHLYFYWYRQILGQKVEFLVSFYNNEISEKSEIFDDQFSVERPDGSNFTLKIRSTKLEDSAMYFCASSMDRGMNTEAFFGQGTRLTVV.

The gene calls are TRBV11-3 and TRBJ2-6; D call uncertain. The CDR3 contains 13 residues. V was pared by 6 bases and J by 0 bases, with 3 bases between. Germline V gives CDR1 SGHNT, CDR2 YENEEA. The CDR3, as DNA: TGTGCCAGCAGAAGCTCTGGGGCCAACGTCCTGACTTTC. Its protein is CASRSSGANVLTF.

The V gene is TRBV10-3, the J gene TRBJ1-5, with unresolved D. V lost 0 bases to trimming and J lost 6 bases, with 6 bases between them. Germline assignment: CDR1 ENHRY and CDR2 SYGVKD. This CDR3 has 13 residues. CDR3: CAISESASQPQHF. CDR3 coding DNA: TGTGCCATCAGTGAGTCGGCAAGTCAGCCCCAGCATTTT.

CDR3 region: CASSQGSGGPYEQYF. The CDR3 nucleotides read TGCGCCAGCAGCCAGGGTAGCGGGGGCCCCTACGAGCAGTACTTC. This chain connects TRBV4-1 to TRBJ2-7; 9 bases match TRBD2. CDR1 is MGHRA and CDR2 is YSYEKL in the germline V gene. This CDR3 comprises 15 residues. The junction had 5 bases not matched to a gene; V was cut back by 3 bases and J by 2 bases.

J is TRBJ2-1 and V is TRBV7-2, with D perhaps TRBD2 (6 bases). Looked up from germline, CDR1 is SGHTA and CDR2 is FQGNSA. The CDR3 covers 15 residues. V was trimmed by 6 bases and J by 1 base, leaving 13 bases between them. The CDR3 sequence is CASRQWDSSYNEQFF. The CDR3 DNA reads TGTGCCAGCAGGCAGTGGGACTCTTCCTACAATGAGCAGTTCTTC.

This sequence joins TRBV6-5 and TRBJ2-3; the D call may be TRBD1 or TRBD2 (5 bases each). Germline CDR1 and CDR2: MNHEY and SVGAGI. The CDR3 consists of 15 residues. The V end lost 0 bases, the J end lost 6 bases, and 13 bases lay between the germline ends. Here the CDR3 DNA reads TGTGCCAGCAGTTACTCGAGAGGGGTCCCTGATACGCAGTATTTT. Translating it yields CASSYSRGVPDTQYF.

The rearrangement links TRBV7-6 to TRBJ2-5, with D perhaps TRBD2 (5 bases). Germline V gene lookup returns CDR1 SGHVS and CDR2 FNYEAQ. V was cut by 5 bases and J by 0 bases, with 7 bases left in between. CDR3 size: 13 residues. The CDR3 protein is CASSPGNQETQYF. DNA for the CDR3: TGTGCCAGCAGCCCCGGGAACCAAGAGACCCAGTACTTC. Full variable domain (rest looked up from reference TRBV7-6 and TRBJ2-5): GAGVSQSPRYKVTKRGQDVALRCDPISGHVSLYWYRQALGQGPEFLTYFNYEAQQDKSGLPNDRFSAERPEGSISTLTIQRTEQRDSAMYRCASSPGNQETQYFGPGTRLLVL.

The chain employs TRBV18 and TRBJ1-4; unclear D gene. The V and J ends lost 0 bases and 5 bases respectively, with 10 bases between them. The CDR3 spans 15 residues. Per the germline V gene, CDR1 is KGHSH and CDR2 is LQKENI. CDR3 region: CASSPPGRGNEKLFF. CDR3 in DNA: TGTGCCAGCTCACCACCCGGCCGAGGGAATGAAAAACTGTTTTTT.

V usage is TRBV7-7 and J usage is TRBJ2-5; D ambiguous. The CDR3 extends over 15 amino acids. V lost 1 base to trimming and J lost 4 bases, with 13 bases between them. Germline CDR1 and CDR2: SSHAT and FNYEAQ (reference sequence). CDR3 in DNA: TGTGCCAGCAGCTTAGGGGGTCCTAGTTTAGAGACCCAGTACTTC. This encodes CASSLGGPSLETQYF.